The clone carrying this TCR beta chain was recorded only once. Antigen unknown. This CDR3 is 17 amino acids long. Germline V gene lookup returns CDR1 MDHEN and CDR2 SYDVKM. With 6 bases removed from V and 1 base from J, the gap between germline ends came to 16 bases. Using a J-beta primer mix together with a sample-barcoded 5' primer, a second PCR was run for about 6 to 11 cycles. The yield of each sample was at least 2.5 million CDR3-containing paired-end reads. Via MiXCR, TCRdb re-called the 5' RACE reads, giving one row per CDR3 protein. The data contain 1.6 million or so distinct CDR3 sequences, about 35% of them seen just once; the ten biggest clones take up around 11%. These data are taken from a study of blood T cells in healthy people across ages. The study's findings and limits: Samples with more naive T cells showed higher observed beta diversity. Among T cells, TCR beta diversity per million cells dropped roughly linearly as age rose.

Isolation yielded PBMCs, at least 7 million per sample, in every case. The rearrangement links TRBV28 to TRBJ2-6; D perhaps matches TRBD2 (6 bases). The sample taken for sequencing was blood. This clonotype originated in a woman aged 25-40 years in good health. CDR3: CASRGLPGASGANVLTF. CDR3 coding DNA: TGTGCCAGCAGAGGACTACCGGGTGCGTCTGGGGCCAACGTCCTGACTTTC. Filled out from reference TRBV28 and TRBJ2-6, the complete variable domain reads DVKVTQSSRYLVKRTGEKVFLECVQDMDHENMFWYRQDPGLGLRLIYFSYDVKMKEKGDIPEGYSVSREKKERFSLILESASTNQTSMYLCASRGLPGASGANVLTFGAGSRLTVL.